This TCR beta chain stems from a study of control samples from healthy donors and cancer patients. V shed 3 bases and J 7 bases; nucleotides not matched to a gene: 6. CDR1 is MDHEN, CDR2 SYDVKM, per germline. The CDR3 spans 14 residues. Method: immunoSEQ multiplex PCR; TCRdb's copy keeps in-frame clones and lacks some. The sample consists of 110,000 to 150,000 clones, 80% to 95% of them appearing once. This chain links TRBV28 with TRBJ1-2, with TRBD1 identical over 9 bases. The TCR sequence derives from a man aged 25 to 45 in good health. Input material: blood. The DNA for the CDR3 is TGTGCCAGCAGTTTTATTACAGGGGGCCGTGGCTACACCTTC. It codes for CASSFITGGRGYTF.